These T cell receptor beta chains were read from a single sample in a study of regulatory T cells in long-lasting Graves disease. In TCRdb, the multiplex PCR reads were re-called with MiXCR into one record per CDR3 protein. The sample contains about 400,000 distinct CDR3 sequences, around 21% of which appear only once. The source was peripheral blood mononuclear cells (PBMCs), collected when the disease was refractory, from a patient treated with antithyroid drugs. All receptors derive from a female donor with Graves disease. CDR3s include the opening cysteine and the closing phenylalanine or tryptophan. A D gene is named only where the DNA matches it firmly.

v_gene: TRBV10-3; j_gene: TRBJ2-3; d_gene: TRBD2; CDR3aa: CAINPSGSTDTQYF
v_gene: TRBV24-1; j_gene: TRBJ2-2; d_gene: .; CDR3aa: CATSDSTSIPRELFF
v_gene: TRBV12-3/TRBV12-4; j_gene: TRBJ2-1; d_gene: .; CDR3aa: CASSPSEGGEVDKQFF
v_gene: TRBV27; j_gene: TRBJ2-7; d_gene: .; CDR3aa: CASSSLAGPYEQYF
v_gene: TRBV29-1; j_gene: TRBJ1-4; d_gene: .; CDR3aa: CSVSAEKLFF
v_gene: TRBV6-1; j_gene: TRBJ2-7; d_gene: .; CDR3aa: CASGGGGSYEQYF
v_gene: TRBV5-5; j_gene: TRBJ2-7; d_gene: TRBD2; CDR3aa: CASIDEGREGTYEQYF
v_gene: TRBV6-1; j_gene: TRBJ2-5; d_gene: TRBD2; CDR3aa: CGTSGRVYQETQYF
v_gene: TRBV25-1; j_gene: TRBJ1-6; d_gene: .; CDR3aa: CASSEGVSNSPLHF
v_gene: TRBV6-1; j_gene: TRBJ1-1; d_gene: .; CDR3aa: CAGLGERPEAFF
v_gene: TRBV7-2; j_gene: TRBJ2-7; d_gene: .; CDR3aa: CASSVQGRVSYEQYF
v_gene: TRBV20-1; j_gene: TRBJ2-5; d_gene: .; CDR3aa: CSALGTKETQYF
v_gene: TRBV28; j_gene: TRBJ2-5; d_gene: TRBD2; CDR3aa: CASSLAGGFQETQYF
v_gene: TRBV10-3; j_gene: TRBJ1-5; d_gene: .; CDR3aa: CAIKGFNPGYYSNQPQHF
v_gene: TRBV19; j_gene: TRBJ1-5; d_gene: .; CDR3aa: CASSVSLNQPQHF
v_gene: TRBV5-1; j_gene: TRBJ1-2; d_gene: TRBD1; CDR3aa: CASSLEGVGDSFYGYTF
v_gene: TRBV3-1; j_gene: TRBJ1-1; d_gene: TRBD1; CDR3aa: CASSPGTGFMNTEAFF
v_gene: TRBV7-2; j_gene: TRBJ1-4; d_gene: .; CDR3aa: CASSLGPGVGEKLFF
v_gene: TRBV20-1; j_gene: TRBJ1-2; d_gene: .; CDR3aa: CSARGRIYGYTF
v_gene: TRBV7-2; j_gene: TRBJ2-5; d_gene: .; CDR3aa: CASSLRVTGKETQYF
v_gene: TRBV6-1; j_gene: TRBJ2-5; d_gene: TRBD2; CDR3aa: CASSQRLAGVQETQYF
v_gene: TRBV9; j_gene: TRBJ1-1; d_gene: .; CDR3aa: CASSVASTHIGGDDTEAFF
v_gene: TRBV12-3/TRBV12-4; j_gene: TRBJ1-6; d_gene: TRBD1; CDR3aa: CASSWTGWDGNPPLHF
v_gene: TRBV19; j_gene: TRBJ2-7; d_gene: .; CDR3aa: CASRQTGAHEQYF
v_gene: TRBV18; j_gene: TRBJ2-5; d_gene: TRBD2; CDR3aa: CASSLLREEQETQYF
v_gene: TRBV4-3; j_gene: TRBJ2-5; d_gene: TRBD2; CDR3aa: CASSTSGRAQETQYF
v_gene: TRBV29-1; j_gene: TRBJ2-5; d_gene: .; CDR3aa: CSVIPWETQYF
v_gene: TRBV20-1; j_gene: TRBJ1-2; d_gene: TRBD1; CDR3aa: CSARDVRGQDYGYTF
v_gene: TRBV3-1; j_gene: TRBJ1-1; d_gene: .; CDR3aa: CASSQAKSEAFF
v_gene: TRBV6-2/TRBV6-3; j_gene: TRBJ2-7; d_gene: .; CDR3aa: CASSYRSLDAGFYEQYF
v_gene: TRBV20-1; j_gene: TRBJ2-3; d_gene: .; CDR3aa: CSAGGTGRGDTQYF
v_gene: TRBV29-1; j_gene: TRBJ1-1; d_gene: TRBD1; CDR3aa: CSVVGAGGRTGAFF
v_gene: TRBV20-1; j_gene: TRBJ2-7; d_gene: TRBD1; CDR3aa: CSAPTSTGSGYEQYF
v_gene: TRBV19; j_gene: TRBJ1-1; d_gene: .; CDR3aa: CASSITGLSNTEAFF
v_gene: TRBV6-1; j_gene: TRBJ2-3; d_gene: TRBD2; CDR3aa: CASSGFPTSGSTDTQYF
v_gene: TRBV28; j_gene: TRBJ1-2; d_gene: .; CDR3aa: CASKGVGYTF
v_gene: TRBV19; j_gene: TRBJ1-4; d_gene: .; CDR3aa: CASSKVDEKLFF
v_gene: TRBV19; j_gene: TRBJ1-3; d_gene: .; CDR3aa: CASSPVPGRNTIYF
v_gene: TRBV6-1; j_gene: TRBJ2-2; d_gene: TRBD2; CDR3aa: CASILGASGRTNTGELFF
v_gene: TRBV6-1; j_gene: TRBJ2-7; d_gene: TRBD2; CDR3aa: CASSPIGGSGRLDEQYF
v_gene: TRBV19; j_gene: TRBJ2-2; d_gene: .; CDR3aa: CASGGNTGELFF
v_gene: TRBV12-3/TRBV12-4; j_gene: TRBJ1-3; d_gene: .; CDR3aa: CASSLSGQTYF
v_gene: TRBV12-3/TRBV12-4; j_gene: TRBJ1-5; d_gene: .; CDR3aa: CASSLAGDLNQPQHF
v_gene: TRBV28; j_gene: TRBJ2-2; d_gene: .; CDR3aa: CASSARGRTGELFF
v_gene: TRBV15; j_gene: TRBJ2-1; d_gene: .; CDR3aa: CATSRTDFYNEQFF
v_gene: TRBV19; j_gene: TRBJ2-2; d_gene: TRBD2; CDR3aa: CASSIVGLAGGVGELFF
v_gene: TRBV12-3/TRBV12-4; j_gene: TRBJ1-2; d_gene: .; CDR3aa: CASSPQRLGQNYGYTF
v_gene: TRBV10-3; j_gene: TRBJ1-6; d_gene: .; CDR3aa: CAISERESSYNSPLHF
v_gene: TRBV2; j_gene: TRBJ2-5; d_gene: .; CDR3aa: CASSGETGTETQYF
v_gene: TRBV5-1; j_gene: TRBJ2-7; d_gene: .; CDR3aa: CAGSLDNSYEQYF
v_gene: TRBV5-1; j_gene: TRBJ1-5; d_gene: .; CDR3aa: CASTSWAGEMRWGNQPQHF